The 20 T cell receptor beta chains below were found in one sample sequenced in a study of CD8 T cells in ankylosing spondylitis. TCRdb used MiXCR to reprocess the 5' RACE reads, holding one entry per CDR3 protein. This table holds roughly 90,000 distinct CDR3 sequences, roughly 10% found once. Overall study findings and caveats: Blood of patients with ankylosing spondylitis appeared to be characterized by a TCR beta motif of roughly eight highly homologous variants.

Their target antigens are unknown. The sample consisted of blood, either unsorted or a sorted T cell fraction (not recorded which). The origin of the receptors is a male donor with ankylosing spondylitis.

The V call is TRBV14, the J call TRBJ2-7; no clear D. The CDR3 has 14 amino acids. Trimming left V 3 bases short and J 1 base short, with 10 bases between. Germline V CDR1 and CDR2: SGHDN, FVKESK. In nucleotides, the CDR3 is TGTGCCAGCAGCCATTGGGATGATTCCTACGAGCAGTACTTC. This gives the protein CASSHWDDSYEQYF.

In its sample, this clonotype was seen many times. V and J are TRBV24-1 and TRBJ1-1; 7 positions agree with TRBD1. CDR3 length: 12 residues. CDR1 is KGHDR and CDR2 is SFDVKD in the germline V gene. Losses at the gene ends were 7 bases for V and 5 bases for J; bases not matched to a gene: 3. In DNA form, the CDR3 reads TGTGCCACCAGACAGGGGAATACTGAAGCTTTCTTT. Translating gives CATRQGNTEAFF.

The chain couples TRBV10-2 to TRBJ1-2; D is possibly TRBD1 (6 bases). The germline CDR1 and CDR2 sequences are WSHSY and SAAADI. V shed 5 bases and J shed 9 bases, with 16 bases lying between them. This CDR3 spans 13 amino acids. This CDR3 reads CASSLTGQGSYTF. CDR3 bases: TGCGCCAGCAGTCTAACAGGCCAGGGGAGCTACACCTTC.

With respect to this clonotype: One base away lies a much larger clone, so this may be a sequencing read error. This sequence joins TRBV29-1 and TRBJ2-2; D is perhaps TRBD2 (5 bases). Germline V gene data show CDR1 as SQVTM and CDR2 as ANQGSEA. The CDR3 totals 11 residues. The CDR3 coding sequence is TGCAGCGTTGACTTCACCGGGGAGCTGGTTTTT. Protein product: CSVDFTGELVF.

There are a few counts of this clonotype. The CDR3 carries no conserved terminal phenylalanine or tryptophan, so it likely arises from a read error. It is unclear where the CDR3 begins or ends on the DNA, so no DNA is shown, and the CDR3 is as TCRdb lists it. This chain links TRBV21-1 with TRBJ1-2; the DNA was not compared with TRBD1, the D call given in the table. TRBV21-1 is tagged as a pseudogene. The CDR3 is 9 amino acids in total, end residues counted. This CDR3 reads CASSKTRRS.

As to this clonotype: With a much larger clone just one base away, this may be a read error. The chain joins TRBV5-1 to TRBJ2-1, with D hard to call. The V end was cut by 4 bases, the J end by 4 bases, with 12 bases between. The V gene's germline CDR1 is SGHRS and CDR2 YFSETQ. There are 14 residues in the CDR3. For the CDR3, the DNA is TGCGCCAGCAGCCCGGACCCACCTTACAATGAGCAGTTCTTC. Translation gives CASSPDPPYNEQFF.

This clonotype was observed a handful of times. V gene TRBV27 combines with J gene TRBJ1-5, with TRBD1 as a possible D gene (5 bases). The CDR3 is 12 amino acids. V was pared by 5 bases and J by 7 bases, with 9 bases between. In germline, CDR1 is MNHEY, CDR2 SMNVEV (reference sequence). This chain's CDR3 is CASSAGGQPQHF. The CDR3 DNA sequence: TGTGCCAGCAGTGCGGGGGGACAGCCCCAGCATTTT.

In this sample, this clonotype turned up a few times. The V gene is TRBV30, the J gene TRBJ1-1, with D perhaps TRBD1 (6 bases). The CDR3 is 13 amino acids. V was pared by 1 base and J by 5 bases, with 11 bases between. The V gene's germline CDR1 is GTSNPN and CDR2 SVGIG (reference sequence). The CDR3 here is CAWSGGAGTEAFF. CDR3 sequence (DNA): TGTGCCTGGAGTGGGGGGGCGGGGACTGAAGCTTTCTTT.

The V and J genes are TRBV28 and TRBJ2-7; D may match TRBD1 or TRBD2 (5 bases each). The CDR3 is 15 residues long. Germline V gives CDR1 MDHEN, CDR2 SYDVKM. V lost 6 bases, J lost 0 bases, and 15 bases lay in between. CDR3 sequence (DNA): TGTGCCAGCAGGCGTCGCCGGGACGGCTCCTACGAGCAGTACGTC. Its translation is CASRRRRDGSYEQYV.

This clonotype occurred a few times. The chain employs TRBV6-1 and TRBJ1-1, with D unresolved. Germline loops: CDR1 MNHNS, CDR2 SASEGT. The V end was cut by 1 base, the J end by 7 bases, with 7 bases between. This CDR3 contains 12 residues. CDR3 in DNA: TGTGCCAGCAGTGAAGGGGGTAGTGAAGCTTTCTTT. Translation gives CASSEGGSEAFF.

Only a few counts were recorded for this clonotype. The rearrangement uses TRBV2 and TRBJ2-1; 14 bases agree with TRBD2. Looked up from germline, CDR1 is SNHLY and CDR2 is FYNNEI. This CDR3 is 17 amino acids long. J was trimmed by 9 bases and V by 3 bases; bases with no gene match: 10. The CDR3 DNA sequence: TGTGCCAGCAGTGATACGGGTCCGGGACTAGCGGGAGTTGAGCAGTTCTTC. Its translation: CASSDTGPGLAGVEQFF.

The chain carries TRBV27 and TRBJ2-3, with 10 bases aligning to TRBD2. CDR1 and CDR2 (germline): MNHEY, SMNVEV (reference sequence). The J segment lost 5 bases and the V segment lost 6 bases, leaving 8 bases of the junction unmatched. This CDR3 contains 15 residues. The CDR3 region is CASSLAGAGGDTQYF. The CDR3 bases are TGTGCCAGCAGCCTAGCGGGAGCGGGCGGAGATACGCAGTATTTT.

This clonotype was recorded at least ten times. This chain joins TRBV3-1 and TRBJ2-7; 13 bases agree with TRBD2. Germline V gene data show CDR1 as LGHDT and CDR2 as YNNKEL (reference sequence). CDR3 length equals 18 residues. V was clipped by 5 bases and J by 2 bases; unmatched bases: 12. The CDR3 loop is CASSAGTSGNLSPYEQYF. The CDR3, as DNA: TGTGCCAGCAGCGCCGGGACTAGCGGGAACCTAAGTCCCTACGAGCAGTACTTC.

This clonotype is large in the sample. The V gene is TRBV7-9, the J gene TRBJ2-7; D may correspond to TRBD1 or TRBD2 (6 bases each). This CDR3 region has 16 residues. V was trimmed by 1 base and J by 2 bases, leaving 15 bases between them. Germline CDR1 and CDR2: SEHNR and FQNEAQ (reference sequence). The CDR3 sequence is CASSLGSGGTAYEQYF. The CDR3 nucleotides are TGTGCCAGCAGCTTAGGGTCCGGGGGCACGGCCTACGAGCAGTACTTC.

This clonotype was recorded many times. The DNA for the CDR3 is TGTGCCACCGGTTCATCCAGCGGAGGCCCCTACAATGAGCAGTTCTTC. This gives the protein CATGSSSGGPYNEQFF. The rearrangement links TRBV24-1 to TRBJ2-1; D is possibly TRBD2 (5 bases). Looked up from germline, CDR1 is KGHDR and CDR2 is SFDVKD. The ends were cut back, 9 bases at V and 2 bases at J, with 19 bases in the middle. The CDR3 has 16 residues.

There are a few counts of this clonotype. The CDR3 here is CASSLEGITASSGNTIYF. The DNA of the CDR3 is TGTGCCAGCAGCTTAGAGGGAATCACCGCCAGCTCTGGAAACACCATATATTTT. The chain is built from TRBV7-6 and TRBJ1-3; D not certain. The CDR3 length is 18 residues. Germline CDR1 SGHVS, CDR2 FNYEAQ. Trimming cost V 1 base and J 0 bases, with 16 bases left between them.

This clonotype was seen at least ten times. The rearrangement uses TRBV27 and TRBJ2-7; no reliable D call. The CDR3 loop spans 15 amino acids. The ends were cut back, 2 bases at V and 3 bases at J, with 14 bases in the middle. Per germline, CDR1 MNHEY and CDR2 SMNVEV (reference sequence). CDR3 nucleotide sequence: TGTGCCAGCAGTTTAGGGTCGGGCCGCTTCTACGAGCAGTACTTC. As protein: CASSLGSGRFYEQYF.

V gene TRBV2 combines with J gene TRBJ2-3, with 7 bases lining up with TRBD1. J gave up 12 bases and V 1 base, and 7 bases lay outside the gene matches. Germline-derived CDR1 and CDR2 are SNHLY and FYNNEI. This CDR3 contains 13 residues. CDR3: CASSEEGAGGQYF. CDR3 DNA sequence: TGTGCCAGCAGTGAAGAGGGGGCAGGAGGACAGTATTTT.

The table lists this clonotype with a few counts. The gene calls are TRBV5-1 and TRBJ2-5; 8 bases are a match to TRBD2. In germline, CDR1 is SGHRS, CDR2 YFSETQ. The trim removed 0 bases at V and 3 bases at J, leaving 7 bases unmatched. The CDR3 runs 16 residues. CDR3 nucleotide sequence: TGCGCCAGCAGCTTGGATACGGGAGGGCCTGAAGAGACCCAGTACTTC. Encoded protein: CASSLDTGGPEETQYF. The full variable domain, in which reference TRBV5-1 and TRBJ2-5 provide the parts outside the CDR3, is KAGVTQTPRYLIKTRGQQVTLSCSPISGHRSVSWYQQTPGQGLQFLFEYFSETQRNKGNFPGRFSGRQFSNSRSEMNVSTLELGDSALYLCASSLDTGGPEETQYFGPGTRLLVL.

This clonotype was seen at least ten times. The rearrangement links TRBV28 to TRBJ1-4; 9 positions match TRBD1. Germline lookup yields CDR1 MDHEN and CDR2 SYDVKM. Unmatched junction bases numbered 6, after V lost 8 bases and J lost 5 bases. The CDR3 is 14 residues long. Here the CDR3 DNA reads TGTGCCAGCCGCGCGACAGGGGGAAATGAAAAACTGTTTTTT. Its protein is CASRATGGNEKLFF.